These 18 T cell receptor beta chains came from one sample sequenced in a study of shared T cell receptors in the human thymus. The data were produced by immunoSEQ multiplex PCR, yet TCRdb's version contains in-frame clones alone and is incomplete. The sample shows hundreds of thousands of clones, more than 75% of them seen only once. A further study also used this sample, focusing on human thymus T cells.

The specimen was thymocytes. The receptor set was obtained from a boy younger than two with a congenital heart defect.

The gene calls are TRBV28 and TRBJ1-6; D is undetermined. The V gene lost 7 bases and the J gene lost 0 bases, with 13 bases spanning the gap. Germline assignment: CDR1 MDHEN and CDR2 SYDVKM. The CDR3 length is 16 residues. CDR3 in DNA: TGTGCCAGCACCCCTAGGGAGAGCTCCTATAATTCACCCCTCCACTTT. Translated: CASTPRESSYNSPLHF.

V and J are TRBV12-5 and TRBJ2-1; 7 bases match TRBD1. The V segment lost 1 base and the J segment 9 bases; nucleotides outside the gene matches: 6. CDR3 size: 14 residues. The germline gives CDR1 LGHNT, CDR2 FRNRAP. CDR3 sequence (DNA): TGTGCTAGTGGTTTGGCACACCCAGGGGGTGAGCAGTTCTTC. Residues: CASGLAHPGGEQFF.

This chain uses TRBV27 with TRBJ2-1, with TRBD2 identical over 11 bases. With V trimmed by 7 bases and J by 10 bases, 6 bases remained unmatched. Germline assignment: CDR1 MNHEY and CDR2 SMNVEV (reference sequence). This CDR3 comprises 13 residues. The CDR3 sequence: CASTPRTSGEQFF. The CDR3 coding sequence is TGTGCCAGCACACCCCGGACTAGCGGGGAGCAGTTCTTC.

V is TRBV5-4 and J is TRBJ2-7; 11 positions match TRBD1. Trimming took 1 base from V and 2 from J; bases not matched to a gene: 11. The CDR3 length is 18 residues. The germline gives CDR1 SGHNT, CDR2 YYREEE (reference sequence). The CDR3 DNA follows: TGTGCCAGCAGCTTGAGGACAGGGGGCGCATCAGCCCCCTACGAGCAGTACTTC. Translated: CASSLRTGGASAPYEQYF.

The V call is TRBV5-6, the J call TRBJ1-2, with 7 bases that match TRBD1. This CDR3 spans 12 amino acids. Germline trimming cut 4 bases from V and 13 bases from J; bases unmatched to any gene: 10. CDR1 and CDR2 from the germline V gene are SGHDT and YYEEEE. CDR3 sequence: CASSLTGRYATF. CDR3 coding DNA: TGTGCCAGCAGCCTGACAGGGAGATATGCCACCTTC. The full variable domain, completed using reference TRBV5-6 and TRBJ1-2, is DAGVTQSPTHLIKTRGQQVTLRCSPKSGHDTVSWYQQALGQGPQFIFQYYEEEERQRGNFPDRFSGHQFPNYSSELNVNALLLGDSALYLCASSLTGRYATFGSGTRLTVV.

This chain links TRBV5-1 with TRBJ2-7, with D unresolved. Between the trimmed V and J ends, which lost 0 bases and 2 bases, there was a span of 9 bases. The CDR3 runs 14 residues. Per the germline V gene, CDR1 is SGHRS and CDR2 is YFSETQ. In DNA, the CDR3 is TGCGCCAGCAGCTTGGGCAGTCAGACCTACGAGCAGTACTTC. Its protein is CASSLGSQTYEQYF.

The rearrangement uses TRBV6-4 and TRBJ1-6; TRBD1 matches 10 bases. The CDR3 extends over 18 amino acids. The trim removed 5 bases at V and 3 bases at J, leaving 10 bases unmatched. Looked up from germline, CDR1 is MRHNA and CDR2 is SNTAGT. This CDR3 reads CASSRDRGLVGYNSPLHF. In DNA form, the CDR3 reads TGTGCCAGCAGTCGGGACAGGGGTTTAGTAGGCTATAATTCACCCCTCCACTTT.

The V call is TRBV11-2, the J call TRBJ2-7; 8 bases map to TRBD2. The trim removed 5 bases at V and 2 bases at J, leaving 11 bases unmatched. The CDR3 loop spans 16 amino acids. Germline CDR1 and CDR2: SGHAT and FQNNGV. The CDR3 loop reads CASSEKSSGMAYEQYF. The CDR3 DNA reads TGTGCCAGCAGCGAAAAGAGTAGCGGGATGGCCTACGAGCAGTACTTC.

The CDR3 region is CASSLALAGDEQYF. CDR3 DNA: TGCGCCAGCAGCTTGGCGCTAGCGGGGGACGAGCAGTACTTC. This chain joins TRBV5-1 and TRBJ2-7, with 10 bases aligning to TRBD2. The ends lost 0 bases at V and 5 bases at J; junction bases unmatched: 2. The germline V gene encodes CDR1 SGHRS and CDR2 YFSETQ. CDR3 length: 14 amino acids.

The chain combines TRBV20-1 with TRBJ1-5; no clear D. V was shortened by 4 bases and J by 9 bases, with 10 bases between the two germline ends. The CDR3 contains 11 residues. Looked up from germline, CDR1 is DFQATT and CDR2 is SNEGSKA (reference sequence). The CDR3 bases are TGCAGTGCTACAGGAATCGGGCCCCAGCATTTT. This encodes CSATGIGPQHF.

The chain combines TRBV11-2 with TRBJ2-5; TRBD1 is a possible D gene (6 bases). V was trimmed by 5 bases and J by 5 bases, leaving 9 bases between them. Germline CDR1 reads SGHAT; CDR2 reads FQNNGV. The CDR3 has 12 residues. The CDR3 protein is CASSHRVETQYF. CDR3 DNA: TGTGCCAGCAGCCACAGGGTTGAGACCCAGTACTTC.

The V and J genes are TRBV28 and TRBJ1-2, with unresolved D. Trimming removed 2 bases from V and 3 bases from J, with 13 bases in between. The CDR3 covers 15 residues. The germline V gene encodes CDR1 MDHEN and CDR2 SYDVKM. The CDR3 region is CASSLIPGLYYGYTF. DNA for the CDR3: TGTGCCAGCAGTTTAATCCCAGGTCTTTACTATGGCTACACCTTC.

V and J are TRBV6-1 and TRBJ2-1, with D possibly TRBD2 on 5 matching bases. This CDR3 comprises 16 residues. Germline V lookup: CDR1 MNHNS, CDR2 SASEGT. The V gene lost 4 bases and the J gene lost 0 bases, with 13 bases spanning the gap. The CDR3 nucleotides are TGTGCCAGCAGTGGGACTTATGGGTGCTCCTACAATGAGCAGTTCTTC. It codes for CASSGTYGCSYNEQFF.

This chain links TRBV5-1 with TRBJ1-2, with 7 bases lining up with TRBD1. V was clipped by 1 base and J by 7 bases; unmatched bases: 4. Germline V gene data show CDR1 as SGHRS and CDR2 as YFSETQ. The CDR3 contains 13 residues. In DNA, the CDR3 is TGCGCCAGCAGCTTGAGGGGGCATTGTGGCTACACCTTC. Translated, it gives CASSLRGHCGYTF.

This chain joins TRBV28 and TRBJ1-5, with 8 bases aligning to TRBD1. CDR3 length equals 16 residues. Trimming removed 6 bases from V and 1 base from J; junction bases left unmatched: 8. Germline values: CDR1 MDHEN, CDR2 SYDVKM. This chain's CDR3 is CASRPYRGVSNQPQHF. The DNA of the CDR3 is TGTGCCAGCAGACCGTACAGGGGGGTAAGCAATCAGCCCCAGCATTTT.

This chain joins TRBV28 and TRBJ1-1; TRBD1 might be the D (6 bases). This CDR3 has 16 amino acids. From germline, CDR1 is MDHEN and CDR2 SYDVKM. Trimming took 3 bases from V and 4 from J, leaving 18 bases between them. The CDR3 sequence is CASSFSRAGVGTEAFF. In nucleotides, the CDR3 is TGTGCCAGCAGTTTCTCCCGGGCAGGGGTCGGCACTGAAGCTTTCTTT.

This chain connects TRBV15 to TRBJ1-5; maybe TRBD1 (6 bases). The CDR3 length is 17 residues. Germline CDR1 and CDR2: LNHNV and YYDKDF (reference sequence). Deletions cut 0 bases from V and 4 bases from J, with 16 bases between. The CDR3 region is CATSRDRRTAVNQPQHF. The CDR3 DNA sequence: TGTGCCACCAGCAGAGATCGCCGGACAGCGGTTAATCAGCCCCAGCATTTT.

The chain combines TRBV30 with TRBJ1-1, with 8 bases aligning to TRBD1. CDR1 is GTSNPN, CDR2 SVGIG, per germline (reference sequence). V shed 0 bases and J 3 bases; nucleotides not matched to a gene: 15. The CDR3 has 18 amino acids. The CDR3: CAWSVPLGRGRWDTEAFF. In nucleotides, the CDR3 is TGTGCCTGGAGTGTACCCCTGGGCAGGGGGCGATGGGACACTGAAGCTTTCTTT. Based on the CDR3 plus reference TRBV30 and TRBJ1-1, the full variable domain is SQTIHQWPATLVQPVGSPLSLECTVEGTSNPNLYWYRQAAGRGLQLLFYSVGIGQISSEVPQNLSASRPQDRQFILSSKKLLLSDSGFYLCAWSVPLGRGRWDTEAFFGQGTRLTVV.